These T cell receptor beta chains were read from a single sample in a study of T cell repertoires in cytomegalovirus infection. For these TCRs, the target antigens are not known. TCRdb itself ran the reads through MiXCR, one entry per CDR3 protein. The profile shows over 40,000 distinct CDR3 sequences, nearly 20% of them singletons. The starting material was CD8+ T cells from cultured PBMCs, obtained from culture after CMV antigen stimulation. Receptors originate from a human donor in good health (CMV status not recorded). Some clones in this sample may be carry-over from other donors' samples. Both conserved end residues are part of each CDR3. D genes are given only for firm matches. Clone size is shown for a subset of rows, as once, few, many or a class of expanded clone.

abundance: NA; d_gene: NA; len: 16; j_gene: TRBJ2-7; v_gene: TRBV5-1; CDR3nt: TGCGTCAGCAGCGCTAATCCCGGGACGACATCCTACGAGCAGTACTTC; CDR3aa: CVSSANPGTTSYEQYF
abundance: NA; d_gene: TRBD1; len: 16; j_gene: TRBJ1-6; v_gene: TRBV7-4; CDR3nt: TGTGCCAGCAGCTTATCAGGACAGGGTTCAAAGTCACCCCTCCACTTT; CDR3aa: CASSLSGQGSKSPLHF
abundance: few; d_gene: NA; len: 14; j_gene: TRBJ1-1; v_gene: TRBV20-1; CDR3nt: TGCAGTGCTAAACCCCCCAGGTTAAACACTGAAGCTTTCTTT; CDR3aa: CSAKPPRLNTEAFF
abundance: many; d_gene: TRBD1; len: 16; j_gene: TRBJ2-2; v_gene: TRBV6-1; CDR3nt: TGTGCCAGCAGTATAGCGGGACAGGGGGTCGCCGGGGAGCTGTTTTTT; CDR3aa: CASSIAGQGVAGELFF
abundance: few; d_gene: NA; len: 13; j_gene: TRBJ2-7; v_gene: TRBV4-3; CDR3nt: TGCGCCAGCAGCCAAGGCAGAGCCTACGAGCAGTACTTC; CDR3aa: CASSQGRAYEQYF
abundance: many; d_gene: NA; len: 13; j_gene: TRBJ1-2; v_gene: TRBV14; CDR3nt: TGTGCCAGCAGCCAAGATTTTCCCCATGGCTACACCTTC; CDR3aa: CASSQDFPHGYTF
abundance: few; d_gene: NA; len: 15; j_gene: TRBJ2-5; v_gene: TRBV7-2; CDR3nt: TGTGCCAGCAGCTTATGGGTACCCCCGGAAGAGACCCAGTACTTC; CDR3aa: CASSLWVPPEETQYF
abundance: many; d_gene: NA; len: 15; j_gene: TRBJ2-7; v_gene: TRBV12-3/TRBV12-4; CDR3nt: TGTGCCAGCAGCTTCACACCCCCACAGAACGAAGAGCAGTACTTC; CDR3aa: CASSFTPPQNEEQYF
abundance: many; d_gene: TRBD1; len: 16; j_gene: TRBJ2-7; v_gene: TRBV28; CDR3nt: TGTGCCAGCAGTCCGACTGGGCAGGGGGAAAGCTACGAGCAGTACTTC; CDR3aa: CASSPTGQGESYEQYF
abundance: NA; d_gene: NA; len: 14; j_gene: TRBJ1-2; v_gene: TRBV7-6; CDR3nt: TGTGCCAGCACCCCGATGGACGCCGGAGGAGGCTACACCTTC; CDR3aa: CASTPMDAGGGYTF
abundance: NA; d_gene: NA; len: 17; j_gene: TRBJ1-4; v_gene: TRBV28; CDR3nt: TGTGCCAGCAGACCCCTCAACGAGGGACGGATTAATGAAAAACTGTTTTTT; CDR3aa: CASRPLNEGRINEKLFF
abundance: many; d_gene: NA; len: 16; j_gene: TRBJ1-2; v_gene: TRBV6-5; CDR3nt: TGTGCCAGCAGTTCACAGTTCCGAGGAGATATCTATGGCTACACCTTC; CDR3aa: CASSSQFRGDIYGYTF
abundance: NA; d_gene: NA; len: 15; j_gene: TRBJ2-3; v_gene: TRBV7-9; CDR3nt: TGTGCCAGCAGCCCCAGGGGGGAGGGGGGGGATACGCAGTATTTT; CDR3aa: CASSPRGEGGDTQYF
abundance: NA; d_gene: TRBD1; len: 18; j_gene: TRBJ2-3; v_gene: TRBV20-1; CDR3nt: TGCAGTGCTAGAGATCGGTTGAGGACAGGGGGCATGGCAGATACGCAGTATTTT; CDR3aa: CSARDRLRTGGMADTQYF
abundance: many; d_gene: TRBD2; len: 17; j_gene: TRBJ2-1; v_gene: TRBV28; CDR3nt: TGTGCCAGCAGTTTTTCGCCGCAAGCGGGGGCTAACAATGAGCAGTTCTTC; CDR3aa: CASSFSPQAGANNEQFF
abundance: many; d_gene: TRBD2; len: 15; j_gene: TRBJ2-1; v_gene: TRBV6-2/TRBV6-3; CDR3nt: TGTGCCAGCAGTTACGGACTAGCGGAATACAATGAGCAGTTCTTC; CDR3aa: CASSYGLAEYNEQFF
abundance: few; d_gene: NA; len: 14; j_gene: TRBJ2-5; v_gene: TRBV7-9; CDR3nt: TGTGCCAGCAGTCATTCGGGACTCCAAGAGACCCAGTACTTC; CDR3aa: CASSHSGLQETQYF
abundance: few; d_gene: TRBD2; len: 17; j_gene: TRBJ2-7; v_gene: TRBV5-4; CDR3nt: TGTGCCAGCAGGCCGACGACTAGCGGGATTCCCAATTACGAGCAGTACTTC; CDR3aa: CASRPTTSGIPNYEQYF
abundance: medium-sized; d_gene: TRBD2; len: 13; j_gene: TRBJ2-1; v_gene: TRBV20-1; CDR3nt: TGCAGTGCTAGAGATCCTATAGCGGGGAAGCAGTTCTTC; CDR3aa: CSARDPIAGKQFF
abundance: few; d_gene: NA; len: 13; j_gene: TRBJ2-1; v_gene: TRBV7-9; CDR3nt: TGTGCCAGCATGCGGGACCCCTACAATGAGCAGTTCTTC; CDR3aa: CASMRDPYNEQFF
abundance: many; d_gene: NA; len: 21; j_gene: TRBJ1-5; v_gene: TRBV4-3; CDR3nt: TGCGCCAGCAGCCAAGATAGGACGACGGCGGATTCCTTGTATAGCAATCAGCCCCAGCATTTT; CDR3aa: CASSQDRTTADSLYSNQPQHF
abundance: few; d_gene: TRBD1; len: 14; j_gene: TRBJ1-5; v_gene: TRBV24-1; CDR3nt: TGTGCCACCAGTGACGGACAGGGGCATCAGCCCCAGCATTTT; CDR3aa: CATSDGQGHQPQHF
abundance: few; d_gene: NA; len: 13; j_gene: TRBJ2-5; v_gene: TRBV6-2/TRBV6-3; CDR3nt: TGTGCCAGCAGTTACTTCGTCGGCGAGACCCAGTACTTC; CDR3aa: CASSYFVGETQYF
abundance: NA; d_gene: NA; len: 19; j_gene: TRBJ2-7; v_gene: TRBV20-1; CDR3nt: TGCAGTGCTAGGGACAGGGGTTCCCTTAGTAGCGGGGGGTCCTACGAGCAGTACTTC; CDR3aa: CSARDRGSLSSGGSYEQYF
abundance: NA; d_gene: TRBD2; len: 17; j_gene: TRBJ2-1; v_gene: TRBV20-1; CDR3nt: TGCAGTGCTGTCCACGGGACTAGCGGGGCCTCCTACAATGAGCAGTTCTTC; CDR3aa: CSAVHGTSGASYNEQFF
abundance: few; d_gene: NA; len: 13; j_gene: TRBJ2-7; v_gene: TRBV4-1; CDR3nt: TGCGCCAGCAGCCAAGGATTAAGCGACGAGCAGTACTTC; CDR3aa: CASSQGLSDEQYF
abundance: many; d_gene: TRBD1; len: 15; j_gene: TRBJ2-1; v_gene: TRBV7-2; CDR3nt: TGTGCCAGCAGCTTAGGACAGGGGTGGTGGAATGAGCAGTTCTTC; CDR3aa: CASSLGQGWWNEQFF
abundance: many; d_gene: TRBD2; len: 19; j_gene: TRBJ2-7; v_gene: TRBV7-8; CDR3nt: TGTGCCAGCAGCTTAGCGGGGGCTAGCGGGAGGGGTAGGACCTACGAGCAGTACTTC; CDR3aa: CASSLAGASGRGRTYEQYF
abundance: NA; d_gene: TRBD2; len: 17; j_gene: TRBJ2-1; v_gene: TRBV9; CDR3nt: TGTGCCAGCAGCGTCGGGGGGGGTAGCGGGAGTAGAAATGAGCAGTTCTTC; CDR3aa: CASSVGGGSGSRNEQFF
abundance: NA; d_gene: NA; len: 14; j_gene: TRBJ1-2; v_gene: TRBV12-3/TRBV12-4; CDR3nt: TGTGCCAGCACTTTACGGGCCCCTAACTATGGCTACACCTTC; CDR3aa: CASTLRAPNYGYTF
abundance: NA; d_gene: TRBD2; len: 14; j_gene: TRBJ2-3; v_gene: TRBV6-6; CDR3nt: TGTGCCAGCAGTACGGGAGGGGGTACAGATACGCAGTATTTT; CDR3aa: CASSTGGGTDTQYF
abundance: many; d_gene: TRBD2; len: 17; j_gene: TRBJ2-3; v_gene: TRBV5-8; CDR3nt: TGTGCCAGCAGCCCGGGACTAGCGGGAGCCTCCACAGATACGCAGTATTTT; CDR3aa: CASSPGLAGASTDTQYF
abundance: few; d_gene: NA; len: 14; j_gene: TRBJ2-3; v_gene: TRBV5-4; CDR3nt: TGTGCCAGCACGTTTGAGGGGGGCACAGATACGCAGTATTTT; CDR3aa: CASTFEGGTDTQYF
abundance: NA; d_gene: NA; len: 14; j_gene: TRBJ1-4; v_gene: TRBV25-1; CDR3nt: TGTGCCAGCAGTGAAATAGCAACTAATGAAAAACTGTTTTTT; CDR3aa: CASSEIATNEKLFF
abundance: many; d_gene: NA; len: 14; j_gene: TRBJ1-1; v_gene: TRBV27; CDR3nt: TGTGCCAGCAGTTTAGCAGGGACGATCTCTGAAGCTTTCTTT; CDR3aa: CASSLAGTISEAFF